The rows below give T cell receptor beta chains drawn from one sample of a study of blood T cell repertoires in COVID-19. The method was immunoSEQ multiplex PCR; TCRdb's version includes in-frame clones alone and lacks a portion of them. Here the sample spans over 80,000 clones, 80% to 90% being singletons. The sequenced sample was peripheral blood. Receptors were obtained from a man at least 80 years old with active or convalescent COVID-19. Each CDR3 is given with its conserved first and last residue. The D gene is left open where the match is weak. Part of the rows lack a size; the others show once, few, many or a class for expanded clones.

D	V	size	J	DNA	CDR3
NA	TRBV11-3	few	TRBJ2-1	TGTGCCAGCAGCTCGGGCACGGAGGCCTACAATGAGCAGTTCTTC	CASSSGTEAYNEQFF
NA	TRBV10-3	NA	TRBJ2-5	TGTGCCATCAGTGATCCTCGGTACCAAGAGACCCAGTACTTC	CAISDPRYQETQYF
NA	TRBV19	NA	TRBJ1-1	TGTGCCAGTAGTAGAGACAGGAAGAACACTGAAGCTTTCTTT	CASSRDRKNTEAFF
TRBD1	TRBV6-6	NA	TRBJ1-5	TGTGCCAGCACCCCCGGACAGGGGAGGGTCAATCAGCCCCAGCATTTT	CASTPGQGRVNQPQHF
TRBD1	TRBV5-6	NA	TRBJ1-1	TGTGCCAGCAGCGGCGGGACAGGGAATCCTTTCTTT	CASSGGTGNPFF
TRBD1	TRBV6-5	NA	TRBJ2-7	TGTGCCAGCAGCCCCACGAGGGGGCCGAACGAGCAGTACTTC	CASSPTRGPNEQYF
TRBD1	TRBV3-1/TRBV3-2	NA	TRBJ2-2	TGTGCCAGCAGCCACCGGACAGGGCGAGGGGAGCTGTTTTTT	CASSHRTGRGELFF
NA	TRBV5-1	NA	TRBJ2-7	TGCGCCAGCAGCTTGGCCCCGCAGGGAGGTAGCGGAGGGTACGAGCAGTACTTC	CASSLAPQGGSGGYEQYF
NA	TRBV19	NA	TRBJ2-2	TGTGCCAGTAGTCTCTCGGGGGGCGCTTTCGGGGAGCTGTTTTTT	CASSLSGGAFGELFF
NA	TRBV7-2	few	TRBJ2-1	TGTGCCAGCAGAGCTTTCAATGAGCAGTTCTTC	CASRAFNEQFF
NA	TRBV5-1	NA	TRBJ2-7	TGCGCCAGCAGCTTGTCGGTGCAGGGTCCCTACGAGCAGTACTTC	CASSLSVQGPYEQYF
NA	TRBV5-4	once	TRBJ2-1	TGTGCCAGCAGCCGCGGATCCTACAATGAGCAGTTCTTC	CASSRGSYNEQFF
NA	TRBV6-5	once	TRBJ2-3	TGTGCCACCCAACTAGCTTTGAGCACAGATACGCAGTATTTT	CATQLALSTDTQYF
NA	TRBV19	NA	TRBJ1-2	TGTGCCAGTAGTATAGATCATCAGGGGACGGGTGGCTACACCTTC	CASSIDHQGTGGYTF
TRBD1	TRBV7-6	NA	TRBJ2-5	TGTGCCAGCAGCTGGAGGGGCCGGACAGGGTACCAAGAGACCCAGTACTTC	CASSWRGRTGYQETQYF
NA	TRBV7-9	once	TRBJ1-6	TGTGCCAGCAGCTTAGGGCCAGGGGATAATTCACCCCTCCACTTT	CASSLGPGDNSPLHF
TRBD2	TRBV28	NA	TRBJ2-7	TGTGCCAGCAGTTTATATTCAGCGGGAGGGCGTTACGAGCAGTACTTC	CASSLYSAGGRYEQYF
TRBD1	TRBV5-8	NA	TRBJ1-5	TGTGCCAGCAGCATCGGACAGGGCTGGGACCAGCCCCAGCATTTT	CASSIGQGWDQPQHF
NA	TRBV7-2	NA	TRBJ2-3	TGTGCCAGCAGCTTATTGGCCAGTAGCACAGATACGCAGTATTTT	CASSLLASSTDTQYF
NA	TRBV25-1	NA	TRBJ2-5	TGTGCCAGCAGTGAAGAAGGGGATCGCCAAGAGACCCAGTACTTC	CASSEEGDRQETQYF
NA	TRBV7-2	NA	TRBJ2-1	TGTGCCAGCAGCTTAGTACTAGCTAACAATGAGCAGTTCTTC	CASSLVLANNEQFF
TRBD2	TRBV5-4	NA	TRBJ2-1	TGTGCCAGCAGCCCGGGACTAGCGGGGTTAAGCTCCTACAATGAGCAGTTCTTC	CASSPGLAGLSSYNEQFF
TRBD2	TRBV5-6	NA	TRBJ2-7	TGTGCCAGCAGCCCGGGGGGCTACGAGCAGTACTTC	CASSPGGYEQYF
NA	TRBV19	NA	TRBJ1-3	TGTGCCAGTAGTATAGGACAGTTAAACTCTGGAAACACCATATATTTT	CASSIGQLNSGNTIYF
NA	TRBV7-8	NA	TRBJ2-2	TGTGCCAGCAGCCCACGCGGAGGGCGGGCCGGGGAGCTGTTTTTT	CASSPRGGRAGELFF
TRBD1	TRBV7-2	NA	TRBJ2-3	TGTGCCAGCAGCCTCCAAGCGACAGGGTCAGATACGCAGTATTTT	CASSLQATGSDTQYF
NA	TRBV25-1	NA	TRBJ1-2	TGTGCCAGCAGACGGGAAAACTATGGCTACACCTTC	CASRRENYGYTF
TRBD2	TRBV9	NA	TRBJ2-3	TGTGCCAGCAGCGTATCTAGCGGGGCTAGCACAGATACGCAGTATTTT	CASSVSSGASTDTQYF
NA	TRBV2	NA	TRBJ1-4	TGTGCCAGCCTCCGGGACACCACTAATGAAAAACTGTTTTTT	CASLRDTTNEKLFF
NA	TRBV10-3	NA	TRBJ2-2	TGTGCCATCAGTGAGACAGGTTTTTCCGGGGAGCTGTTTTTT	CAISETGFSGELFF
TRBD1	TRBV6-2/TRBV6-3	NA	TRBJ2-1	TGTGCCAGCAGTTACTCCCTGACAGGGAACTATGAGCAGTTCTTC	CASSYSLTGNYEQFF
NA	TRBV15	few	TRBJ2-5	TGTGCCACCAGCTCCAGGTTACGGAACCAAGAGACCCAGTACTTC	CATSSRLRNQETQYF
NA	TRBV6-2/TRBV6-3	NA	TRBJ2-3	TGTGCCAGCAGTTACTCCACGTCCTTAGCGGAAAGCACAGATACGCAGTATTTT	CASSYSTSLAESTDTQYF
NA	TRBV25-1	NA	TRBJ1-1	TGTGCCAGCAGTGGACAGGCGGACACTGAAGCTTTCTTT	CASSGQADTEAFF